This T cell receptor beta chain was profiled in a study of T cells in Graves' hyperthyroidism and ophthalmopathy. Regions amplified from RNA transcripts were the TCR beta CDR3 regions. The TCR CDR3 was amplified in a first-round RT-PCR using the HTBI primer set. MiXCR, run by TCRdb on the multiplex PCR reads, gives a single entry per CDR3 protein. Among under 650,000 distinct CDR3 sequences listed, roughly 17% were seen once. Trimming pared 4 bases from V and 9 bases from J, leaving 10 bases between. The CDR3 is 12 residues long. Per germline, CDR1 MNHEY and CDR2 SMNVEV (reference sequence). J is TRBJ2-1 and V is TRBV27; D remains unclear. The TCR originated in a woman aged 25 to 39 with Graves' hyperthyroidism. The sample taken for sequencing was blood. CDR3: CASSSYQAEQFF. The CDR3 DNA reads as TGTGCCAGCAGTTCATACCAGGCTGAGCAGTTCTTC.